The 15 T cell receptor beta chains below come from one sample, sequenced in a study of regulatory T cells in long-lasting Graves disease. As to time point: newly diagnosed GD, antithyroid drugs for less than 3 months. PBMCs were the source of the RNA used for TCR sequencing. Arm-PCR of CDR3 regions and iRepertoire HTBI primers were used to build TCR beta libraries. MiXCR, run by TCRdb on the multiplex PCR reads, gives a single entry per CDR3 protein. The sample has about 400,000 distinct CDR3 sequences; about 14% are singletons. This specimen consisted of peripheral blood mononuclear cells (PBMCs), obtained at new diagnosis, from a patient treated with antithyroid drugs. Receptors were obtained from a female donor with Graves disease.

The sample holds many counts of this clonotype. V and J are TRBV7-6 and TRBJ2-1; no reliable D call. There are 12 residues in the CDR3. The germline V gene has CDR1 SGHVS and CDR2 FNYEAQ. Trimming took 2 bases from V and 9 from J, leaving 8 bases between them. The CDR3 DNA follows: TGTGCCAGCAGCTTAATTTCGGGTGAGCAGTTCTTC. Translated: CASSLISGEQFF.

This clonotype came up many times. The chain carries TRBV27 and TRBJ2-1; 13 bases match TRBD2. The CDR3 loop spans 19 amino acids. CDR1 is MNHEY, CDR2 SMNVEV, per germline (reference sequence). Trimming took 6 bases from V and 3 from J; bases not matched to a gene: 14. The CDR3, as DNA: TGTGCCAGCAGCCAACGCCTTGGGACTAGCGGGGAGTACTACAATGAGCAGTTCTTC. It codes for CASSQRLGTSGEYYNEQFF.

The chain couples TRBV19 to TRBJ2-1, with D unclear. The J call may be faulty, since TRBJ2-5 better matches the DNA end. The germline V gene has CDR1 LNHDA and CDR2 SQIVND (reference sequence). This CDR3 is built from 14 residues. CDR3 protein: CASTPGVIQETQYF. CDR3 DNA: TGTGCCAGTACCCCTGGGGTCATCCAAGAGACCCAGTACTTC.

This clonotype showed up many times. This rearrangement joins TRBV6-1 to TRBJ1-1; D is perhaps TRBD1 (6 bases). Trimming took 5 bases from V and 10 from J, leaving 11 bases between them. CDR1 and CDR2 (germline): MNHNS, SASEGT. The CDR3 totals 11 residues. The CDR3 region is CASSNLQGAFF. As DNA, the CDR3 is TGTGCCAGCAGTAACCTACAGGGAGCTTTCTTT.

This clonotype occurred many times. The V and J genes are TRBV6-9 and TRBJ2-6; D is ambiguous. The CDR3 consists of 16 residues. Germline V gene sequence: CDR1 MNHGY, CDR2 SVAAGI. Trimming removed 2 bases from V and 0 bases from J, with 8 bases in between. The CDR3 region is CASSYRKGSGANVLTF. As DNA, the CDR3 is TGTGCCAGCAGTTATCGGAAGGGCTCTGGGGCCAACGTCCTGACTTTC.

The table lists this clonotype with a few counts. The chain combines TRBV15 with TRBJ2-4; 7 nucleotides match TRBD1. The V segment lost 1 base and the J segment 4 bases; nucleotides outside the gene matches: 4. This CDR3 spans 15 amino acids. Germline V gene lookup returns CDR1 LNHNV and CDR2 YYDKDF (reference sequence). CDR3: CATSRVAQGKNIQYF. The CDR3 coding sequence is TGTGCCACCAGCAGAGTTGCACAGGGGAAAAACATTCAGTACTTC.

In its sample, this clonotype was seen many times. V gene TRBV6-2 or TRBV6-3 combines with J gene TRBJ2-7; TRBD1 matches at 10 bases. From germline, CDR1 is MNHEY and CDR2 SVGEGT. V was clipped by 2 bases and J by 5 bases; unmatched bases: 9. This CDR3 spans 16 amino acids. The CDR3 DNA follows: TGTGCCAGCAGTTACCCCCGGGACAGGGGTAACCACGAGCAGTACTTC. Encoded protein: CASSYPRDRGNHEQYF.

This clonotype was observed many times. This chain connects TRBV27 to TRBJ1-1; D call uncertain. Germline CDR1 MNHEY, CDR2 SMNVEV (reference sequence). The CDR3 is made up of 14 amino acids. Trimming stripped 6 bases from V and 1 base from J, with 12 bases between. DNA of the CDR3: TGTGCCAGCAGCGCGGGAGGAGGGAACACTGAAGCTTTCTTT. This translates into CASSAGGGNTEAFF.

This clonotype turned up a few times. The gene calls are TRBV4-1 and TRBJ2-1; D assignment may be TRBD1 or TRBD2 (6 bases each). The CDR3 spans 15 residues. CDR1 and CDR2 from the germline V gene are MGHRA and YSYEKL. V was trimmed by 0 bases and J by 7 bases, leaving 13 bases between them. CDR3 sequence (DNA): TGCGCCAGCAGCCAAGAAGGGGGGTTTGTTAATGAGCAGTTCTTC. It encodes CASSQEGGFVNEQFF.

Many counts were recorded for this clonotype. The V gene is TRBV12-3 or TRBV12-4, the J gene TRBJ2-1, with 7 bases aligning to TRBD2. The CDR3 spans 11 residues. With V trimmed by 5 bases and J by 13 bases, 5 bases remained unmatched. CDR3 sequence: CASSGSGAQFF. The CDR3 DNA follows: TGTGCCAGCAGTGGAAGCGGGGCTCAGTTCTTC.

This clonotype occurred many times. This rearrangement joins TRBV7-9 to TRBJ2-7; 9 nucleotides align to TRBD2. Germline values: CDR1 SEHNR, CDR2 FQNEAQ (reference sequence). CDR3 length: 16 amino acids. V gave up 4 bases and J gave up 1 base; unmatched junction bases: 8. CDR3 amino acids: CASSSPPTSGSYEQYF. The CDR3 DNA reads TGTGCCAGCAGCTCCCCCCCTACTAGCGGGTCCTACGAGCAGTACTTC.

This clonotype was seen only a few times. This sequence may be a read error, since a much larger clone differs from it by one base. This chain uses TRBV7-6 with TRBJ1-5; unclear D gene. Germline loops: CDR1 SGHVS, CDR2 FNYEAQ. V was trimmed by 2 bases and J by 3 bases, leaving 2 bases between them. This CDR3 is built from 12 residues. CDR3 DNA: TGTGCCAGCAGCTTACTCAATCAGCCCCAGCATTTT. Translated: CASSLLNQPQHF.

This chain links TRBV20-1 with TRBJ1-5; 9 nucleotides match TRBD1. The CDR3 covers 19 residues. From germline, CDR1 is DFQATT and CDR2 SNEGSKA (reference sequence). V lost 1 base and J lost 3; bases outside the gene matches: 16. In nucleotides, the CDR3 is TGCAGTGCTAGAGGCCTAGGACAGGGGAGGAGAGATGTCAATCAGCCCCAGCATTTT. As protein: CSARGLGQGRRDVNQPQHF.

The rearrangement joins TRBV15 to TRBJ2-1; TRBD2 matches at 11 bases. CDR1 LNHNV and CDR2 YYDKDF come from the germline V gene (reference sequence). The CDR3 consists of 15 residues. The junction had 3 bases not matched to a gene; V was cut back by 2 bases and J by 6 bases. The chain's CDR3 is CATSRPGLAGNEQFF. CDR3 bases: TGTGCCACCAGCAGACCCGGACTAGCGGGCAATGAGCAGTTCTTC.

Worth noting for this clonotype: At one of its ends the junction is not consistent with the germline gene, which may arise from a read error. Here the CDR3 DNA reads TGTGCCGGCAGTTTTTCTAGTGGGGGTTCCGACGAGCAGTACTTC. It yields the protein CAGSFSSGGSDEQYF. The chain has TRBV12-3 or TRBV12-4 and TRBJ2-7; D possibly matches TRBD1 or TRBD2 (5 bases each). This CDR3 contains 15 residues.